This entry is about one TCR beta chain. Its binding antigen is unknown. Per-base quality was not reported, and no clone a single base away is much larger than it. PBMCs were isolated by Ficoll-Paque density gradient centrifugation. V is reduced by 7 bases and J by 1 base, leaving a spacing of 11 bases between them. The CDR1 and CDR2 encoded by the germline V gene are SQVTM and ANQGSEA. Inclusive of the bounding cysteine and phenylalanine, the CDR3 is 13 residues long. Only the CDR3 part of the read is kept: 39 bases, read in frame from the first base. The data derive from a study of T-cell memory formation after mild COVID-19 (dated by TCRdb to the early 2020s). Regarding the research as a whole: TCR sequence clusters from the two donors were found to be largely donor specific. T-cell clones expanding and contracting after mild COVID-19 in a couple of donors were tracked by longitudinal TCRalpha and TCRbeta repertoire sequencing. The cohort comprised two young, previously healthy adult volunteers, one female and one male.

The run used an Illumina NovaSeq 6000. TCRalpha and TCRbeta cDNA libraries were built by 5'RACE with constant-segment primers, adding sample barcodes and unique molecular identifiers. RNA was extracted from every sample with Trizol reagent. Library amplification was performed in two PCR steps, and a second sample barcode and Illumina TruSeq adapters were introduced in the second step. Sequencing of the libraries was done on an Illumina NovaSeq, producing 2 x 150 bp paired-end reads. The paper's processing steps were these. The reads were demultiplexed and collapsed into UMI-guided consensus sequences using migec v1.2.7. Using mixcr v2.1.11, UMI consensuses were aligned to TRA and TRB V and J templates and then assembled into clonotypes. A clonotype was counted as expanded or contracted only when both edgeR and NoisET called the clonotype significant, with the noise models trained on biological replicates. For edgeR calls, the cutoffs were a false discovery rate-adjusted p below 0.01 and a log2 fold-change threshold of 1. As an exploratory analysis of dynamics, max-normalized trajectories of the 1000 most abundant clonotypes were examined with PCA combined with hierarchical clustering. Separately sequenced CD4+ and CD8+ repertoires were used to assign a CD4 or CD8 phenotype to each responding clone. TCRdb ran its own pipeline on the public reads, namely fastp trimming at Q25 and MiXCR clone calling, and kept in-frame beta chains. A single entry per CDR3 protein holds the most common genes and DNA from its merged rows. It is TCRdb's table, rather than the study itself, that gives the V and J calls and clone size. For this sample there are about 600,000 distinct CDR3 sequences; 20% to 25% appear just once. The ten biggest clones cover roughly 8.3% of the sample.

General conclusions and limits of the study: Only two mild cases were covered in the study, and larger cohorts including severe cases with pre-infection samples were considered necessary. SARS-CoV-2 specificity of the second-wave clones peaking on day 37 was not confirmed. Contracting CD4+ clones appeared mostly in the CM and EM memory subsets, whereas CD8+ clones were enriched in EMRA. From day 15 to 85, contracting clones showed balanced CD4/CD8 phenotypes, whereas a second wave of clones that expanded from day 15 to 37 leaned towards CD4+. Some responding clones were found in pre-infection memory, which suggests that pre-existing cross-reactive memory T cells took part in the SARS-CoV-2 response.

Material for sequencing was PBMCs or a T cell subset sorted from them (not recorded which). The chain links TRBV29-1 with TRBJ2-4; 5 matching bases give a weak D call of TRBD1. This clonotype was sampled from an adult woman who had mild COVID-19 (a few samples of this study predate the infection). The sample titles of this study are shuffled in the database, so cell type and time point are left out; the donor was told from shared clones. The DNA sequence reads TGCAGCGCCGTGACAGCCGCCAAAAACATTCAGTACTTC. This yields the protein CSAVTAAKNIQYF.